This T cell receptor (beta chain) was identified during a study of graft-versus-host responses after intestinal transplantation. Whole-study context: Isolated intestinal, liver-intestinal, or multivisceral transplants had been given to the recipients. All of the recipients had induction that used anti-thymocyte globulin, then tacrolimus and steroids for approximately 3 years.

Germline V gene lookup returns CDR1 SGDLS and CDR2 YYNGEE. CDR3 length: 15 amino acids. Trimming shortened V by 3 bases and J by 3 bases, and 14 bases separated the two germline ends. Study outcomes and limitations: GvH clones were identified in recipient marrow, with some first appearing in ileum or blood. Early post-transplant HvG declines showed an association with peak circulating GvH clone levels.

A remark on this clone: The antigen is unknown.

Method: immunoSEQ multiplex PCR; TCRdb's copy keeps in-frame clones and lacks some. In the table there are roughly 23,000 clones, roughly 79% of which are singletons. Tissue processing of the graft released intraepithelial and lamina propria lymphocytes from it. The sample consisted of ileum tissue, taken 12 days after intestinal transplant. The V gene is TRBV9, the J gene TRBJ2-3; tentative D call: TRBD2 (6 bases). This TCR derives from a human patient who received an intestinal transplant, so some T cells may come from the graft donor. The CDR3 reads CASSEGLSGTDTQYF. CDR3 nucleotide sequence: TGTGCCAGCAGCGAGGGACTCTCCGGGACAGATACGCAGTATTTT.